This entry concerns a single TCR beta chain. Random hexamers were used to reverse transcribe about 0.45 to 1 ug of RNA. TCRdb fed the immunoSEQ multiplex PCR reads into MiXCR, producing one record per CDR3 protein. The data hold 84,000 or so distinct CDR3 sequences, with about 95% observed a single time. The ends were cut back, 1 base at V and 4 bases at J, with 2 bases in the middle. The CDR3 has 13 residues. Germline V gene sequence: CDR1 SGHVS, CDR2 FQNEAQ. This entry belongs to a study of CD8 T cells in Susac syndrome. Study overall: Fewer than 10 of the sequenced Susac syndrome patients were in remission, and five or six had active disease. When blood was drawn, the patients with Susac syndrome were therapy-naive, on corticosteroids, or on intravenous immunoglobulin alone.

In blood CD8+ and CD4+ T cells, TCR beta underwent sequencing. Material for sequencing was CD8+ T cells from PBMCs. The J gene is TRBJ2-6, the V gene TRBV7-8; D is ambiguous. The clonotype comes from a human donor with Susac syndrome. The CDR3 DNA sequence: TGTGCCAGCAGCTTAGACGGGGCCAACGTCCTGACTTTC. This codes for CASSLDGANVLTF. The full variable domain, rest sourced from reference TRBV7-8 and TRBJ2-6, is GAGVSQSPRYKVAKRGQDVALRCDPISGHVSLFWYQQALGQGPEFLTYFQNEAQLDKSGLPSDRFFAERPEGSVSTLKIQRTQQEDSAVYLCASSLDGANVLTFGAGSRLTVL.